This entry describes one T cell receptor (beta chain). No antigen is known for it. This sample is part of a study of T cell responses to AZD1222 COVID-19 vaccine. Study results and limitations: Unmutated variant regions are reportedly targeted by nearly half of spike-specific TCRs. Seropositive AZD1222 recipients at baseline numbered only 6 or 7. After two AZD1222 doses, spike-specific TCR breadth and depth rose versus day 0. Donors, mostly white British, included more females; clonal diversity was possibly underestimated.

The repertoire was sequenced with immunoSEQ multiplex PCR; TCRdb's copy has only in-frame clones and lacks some. The table has 150,000 or so clones, about nine tenths seen once. The junction had 4 bases not matched to a gene; V was cut back by 5 bases and J by 0 bases. The CDR3 extends over 15 amino acids. Germline values: CDR1 LGHDT, CDR2 YNNKEL (reference sequence). The sample here was peripheral blood, taken after recovery from COVID-19. The chain employs TRBV3-1 (or the pseudogene TRBV3-2) and TRBJ2-1, with 7 bases identical to TRBD2. The source of this sequence is an adult who had recovered from COVID-19. The CDR3 protein is CASSNSGTSYNEQFF. The CDR3 coding sequence is TGTGCCAGCAGCAACAGCGGGACCTCCTACAATGAGCAGTTCTTC.